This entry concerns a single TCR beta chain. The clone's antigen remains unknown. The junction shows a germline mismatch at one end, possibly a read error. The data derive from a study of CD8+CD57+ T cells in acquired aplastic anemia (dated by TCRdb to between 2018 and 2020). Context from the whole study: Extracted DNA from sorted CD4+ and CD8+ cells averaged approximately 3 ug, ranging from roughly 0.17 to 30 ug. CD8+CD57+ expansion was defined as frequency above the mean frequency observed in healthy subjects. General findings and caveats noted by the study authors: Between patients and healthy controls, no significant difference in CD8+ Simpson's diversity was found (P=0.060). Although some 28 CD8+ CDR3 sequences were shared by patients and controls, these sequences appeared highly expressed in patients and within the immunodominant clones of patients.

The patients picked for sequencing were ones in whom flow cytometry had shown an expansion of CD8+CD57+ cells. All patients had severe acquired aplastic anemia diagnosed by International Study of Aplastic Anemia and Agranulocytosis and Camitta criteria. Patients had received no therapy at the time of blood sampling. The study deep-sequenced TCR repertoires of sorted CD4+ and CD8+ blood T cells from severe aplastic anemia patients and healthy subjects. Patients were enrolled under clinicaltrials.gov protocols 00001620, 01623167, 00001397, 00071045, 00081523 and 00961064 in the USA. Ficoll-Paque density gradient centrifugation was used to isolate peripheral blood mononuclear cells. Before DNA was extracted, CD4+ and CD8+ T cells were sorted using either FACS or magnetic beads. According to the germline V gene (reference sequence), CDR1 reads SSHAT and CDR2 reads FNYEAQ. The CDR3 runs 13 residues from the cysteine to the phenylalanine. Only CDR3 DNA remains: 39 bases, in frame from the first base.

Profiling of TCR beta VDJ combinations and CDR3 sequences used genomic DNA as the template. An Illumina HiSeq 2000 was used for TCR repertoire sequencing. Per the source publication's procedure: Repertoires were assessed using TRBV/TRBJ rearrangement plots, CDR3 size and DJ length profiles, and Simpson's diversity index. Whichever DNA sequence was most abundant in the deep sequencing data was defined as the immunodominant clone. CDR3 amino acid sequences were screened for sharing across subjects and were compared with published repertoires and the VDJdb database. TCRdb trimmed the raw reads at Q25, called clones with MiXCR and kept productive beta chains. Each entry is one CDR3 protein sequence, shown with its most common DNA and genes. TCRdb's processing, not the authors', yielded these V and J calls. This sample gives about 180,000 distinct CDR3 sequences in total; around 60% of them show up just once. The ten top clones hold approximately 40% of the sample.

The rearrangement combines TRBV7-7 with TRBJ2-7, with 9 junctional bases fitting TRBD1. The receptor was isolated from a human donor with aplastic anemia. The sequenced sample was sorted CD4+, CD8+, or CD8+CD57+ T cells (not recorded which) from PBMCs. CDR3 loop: CASSYTGTGEQYF. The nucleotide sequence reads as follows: TGTGCTAGCAGCTATACCGGGACAGGGGAGCAGTACTTC.